Listed here are 26 T cell receptor beta chains from one sample, sequenced in a study of response to subunit inactivated influenza vaccine. TCRdb re-derived calls from the RT-PCR reads in MiXCR, one entry per CDR3 protein. The sample lists over 750,000 distinct CDR3 sequences, around 20% occurring once. The source material was PBMCs from blood, sampled about 5 days after vaccination. These receptors came from a middle-aged man who received an inactivated influenza vaccine.

This clonotype was observed once. This chain joins TRBV2 and TRBJ2-1; D not certain. This CDR3 spans 13 amino acids. Germline-derived CDR1 and CDR2 are SNHLY and FYNNEI. The V and J ends lost 6 bases and 1 base respectively, with 7 bases between them. CDR3 bases: TGTGCCAGCAGACAACAGTCCTACAATGAGCAGTTCTTC. It is translated as CASRQQSYNEQFF.

This clonotype was detected only once. The chain combines TRBV5-1 with TRBJ2-5; D gene ambiguous. This CDR3 is built from 12 residues. V lost 4 bases and J 6 bases, leaving 10 bases between the germline ends. The V gene's germline CDR1 is SGHRS and CDR2 YFSETQ. CDR3 coding DNA: TGCGCCAGCAGCCTAACGGATCAGACCCAGTACTTC. Protein sequence: CASSLTDQTQYF.

J is TRBJ2-1 and V is TRBV2, with 9 bases aligning to TRBD2. Germline V lookup: CDR1 SNHLY, CDR2 FYNNEI. CDR3 size: 16 residues. J lost 3 bases, V lost 6 bases, and 9 bases had no gene match. CDR3 region: CASSSVVAGVYNEQFF. Written as DNA, the CDR3 is TGTGCCAGCAGCTCCGTGGTAGCGGGGGTCTACAATGAGCAGTTCTTC.

V usage is TRBV7-2 and J usage is TRBJ2-2; D is unclear. Germline V CDR1 and CDR2: SGHTA, FQGNSA. Trimming removed 5 bases from V and 6 bases from J, with 10 bases in between. The CDR3 spans 13 residues. The CDR3 sequence: CASSPRLAGELFF. The CDR3 nucleotides are TGTGCCAGCAGCCCTCGGTTAGCCGGGGAGCTGTTTTTT.

This clonotype showed up just a few times. This sequence joins TRBV5-1 and TRBJ2-3, with 9 bases lining up with TRBD2. The CDR3 totals 16 residues. CDR1 SGHRS and CDR2 YFSETQ come from the germline V gene. Germline trimming cut 0 bases from V and 7 bases from J; bases unmatched to any gene: 9. The CDR3 DNA reads TGCGCCAGCAGCTTGGAGCTGGCGGGAGGGTCGCATACGCAGTATTTT. As protein: CASSLELAGGSHTQYF.

The chain is built from TRBV27 and TRBJ2-1; D uncertain. Germline V gene data show CDR1 as MNHEY and CDR2 as SMNVEV (reference sequence). Trimming took off 4 bases at V and 4 bases at J, with 11 bases between the two ends. The CDR3 spans 14 residues. The CDR3 bases are TGTGCCAGCAGTTCCCCCCGCAGTTACAATGAGCAGTTCTTC. It codes for CASSSPRSYNEQFF.

This clonotype was seen only a few times. The gene calls are TRBV10-2 and TRBJ1-5, with D tentatively TRBD1 (5 bases). Germline loops: CDR1 WSHSY, CDR2 SAAADI. The ends were cut back, 6 bases at V and 6 bases at J, with 21 bases in the middle. The CDR3 runs 16 residues. The CDR3 is CASSTTGGIVSQPQHF. The CDR3 bases are TGCGCCAGCAGCACCACTGGGGGGATAGTGTCTCAGCCCCAGCATTTT.

Only one count was recorded for this clonotype. This chain uses TRBV10-2 with TRBJ2-1, with 13 bases fitting TRBD2. Germline V CDR1 and CDR2: WSHSY, SAAADI. This CDR3 comprises 15 residues. V shed 5 bases and J 6 bases; nucleotides not matched to a gene: 4. For the CDR3, the DNA is TGCGCCAGCAGTCAACTAGCGGGAGGGGTCAATGAGCAGTTCTTC. This gives the protein CASSQLAGGVNEQFF.

This rearrangement joins TRBV27 to TRBJ2-2; D gene unclear. Trimming took off 3 bases at V and 0 bases at J, with 8 bases between the two ends. Per the germline V gene, CDR1 is MNHEY and CDR2 is SMNVEV (reference sequence). The CDR3 is 15 amino acids. The CDR3 region is CASSFGYPNTGELFF. DNA of the CDR3: TGTGCCAGCAGTTTCGGTTATCCGAACACCGGGGAGCTGTTTTTT.

J is TRBJ2-1 and V is TRBV29-1; D unresolved. The CDR3 contains 13 residues. CDR1 and CDR2 from the germline V gene are SQVTM and ANQGSEA. Trimming removed 7 bases at V and 1 base at J, with 11 bases between. The CDR3: CSASTDSYNEQFF. CDR3 DNA sequence: TGCAGCGCTTCGACCGATTCCTACAATGAGCAGTTCTTC.

In its sample, this clonotype was seen a few times. The rearrangement joins TRBV19 to TRBJ2-7; 8 bases line up with TRBD2. This CDR3 contains 14 residues. V was pared by 5 bases and J by 3 bases, with 6 bases of the junction left unmatched. CDR1 is LNHDA, CDR2 SQIVND, per germline (reference sequence). The CDR3 coding sequence is TGTGCCAGTAGTGTGGCGGGGGGCCGCTACGAGCAGTACTTC. It yields the protein CASSVAGGRYEQYF.

This clonotype has only a few counts. The chain employs TRBV2 and TRBJ1-5; TRBD1 matches at 7 bases. Germline V gene lookup returns CDR1 SNHLY and CDR2 FYNNEI. The CDR3 spans 14 residues. V shed 7 bases, J shed 3 bases, and the junction held 6 bases outside the gene matches. The CDR3 reads CASTRTGPNQPQHF. The DNA of the CDR3 is TGTGCCAGCACAAGGACAGGTCCCAATCAGCCCCAGCATTTT. The whole variable domain, remainder taken from reference TRBV2 and TRBJ1-5, is EPEVTQTPSHQVTQMGQEVILRCVPISNHLYFYWYRQILGQKVEFLVSFYNNEISEKSEIFDDQFSVERPDGSNFTLKIRSTKLEDSAMYFCASTRTGPNQPQHFGDGTRLSIL.

The rearrangement joins TRBV18 to TRBJ2-5, with D hard to call. Trimming took 0 bases from V and 6 from J, leaving 11 bases between them. Per the germline V gene, CDR1 is KGHSH and CDR2 is LQKENI. This CDR3 is built from 14 residues. The CDR3 sequence: CASSPPFDIQTQYF. The CDR3 nucleotides are TGTGCCAGCTCACCACCGTTTGACATCCAGACCCAGTACTTC.

Many counts were recorded for this clonotype. The genes are TRBV12-3 or TRBV12-4 and TRBJ2-3; TRBD2 matches at 13 bases. The V gene end was trimmed by 5 bases and the J gene end by 10 bases; junction bases not matched to a gene: 9. This CDR3 has 15 residues. This CDR3 is CASSQTSGRAGAQYF. CDR3 coding DNA: TGTGCCAGCAGTCAAACTAGCGGGAGGGCCGGGGCGCAGTATTTT.

The table lists this clonotype with a few counts. The chain is built from TRBV18 and TRBJ2-7; 8 positions agree with TRBD1. V lost 5 bases and J lost 6; bases outside the gene matches: 6. The CDR3 sequence is 13 residues long. The V gene's germline CDR1 is KGHSH and CDR2 LQKENI. The CDR3 reads CASSSDREAEQYF. CDR3 DNA sequence: TGTGCCAGCTCATCGGACAGGGAGGCCGAGCAGTACTTC.

The chain joins TRBV7-8 to TRBJ2-7, with 8 bases aligning to TRBD2. V lost 5 bases, J lost 0 bases, and 9 bases stayed unmatched. CDR3 length: 16 residues. Germline loops: CDR1 SGHVS, CDR2 FQNEAQ. CDR3 DNA sequence: TGTGCCAGCAGCGGCAAATTTAGCGGGATCTCCTACGAGCAGTACTTC. It specifies CASSGKFSGISYEQYF. Based on the CDR3 plus reference TRBV7-8 and TRBJ2-7, the full variable domain is GAGVSQSPRYKVAKRGQDVALRCDPISGHVSLFWYQQALGQGPEFLTYFQNEAQLDKSGLPSDRFFAERPEGSVSTLKIQRTQQEDSAVYLCASSGKFSGISYEQYFGPGTRLTVT.

This clonotype has just a few counts. The J gene is TRBJ2-5, the V gene TRBV28, with 7 positions matching TRBD2. This CDR3 region has 12 residues. The V segment lost 5 bases and the J segment 9 bases; nucleotides outside the gene matches: 6. Per the germline V gene, CDR1 is MDHEN and CDR2 is SYDVKM. Written as DNA, the CDR3 is TGTGCCAGCAGTGCTAGCGGAAGCTCCCAGTACTTC. It specifies CASSASGSSQYF.

This rearrangement joins TRBV12-3 or TRBV12-4 to TRBJ2-4; 10 bases match TRBD1. CDR3 length equals 13 residues. V gave up 4 bases and J gave up 12 bases; unmatched junction bases: 6. The CDR3 loop reads CASSWDRGERQYF. In DNA form, the CDR3 reads TGTGCCAGCAGTTGGGACAGGGGAGAACGTCAGTACTTC.

In this sample, this clonotype turned up a few times. The rearrangement joins TRBV28 to TRBJ2-5; 8 nucleotides line up with TRBD1. V shed 5 bases, J shed 4 bases, and the junction held 6 bases outside the gene matches. There are 14 residues in the CDR3. Germline V CDR1 and CDR2: MDHEN, SYDVKM. This CDR3 is CASSPTGAPETQYF. CDR3 nucleotide sequence: TGTGCCAGCAGTCCGACAGGGGCCCCAGAGACCCAGTACTTC.

This chain joins TRBV5-8 and TRBJ2-1; D gene ambiguous. Germline V CDR1 and CDR2: SGHTS, YDEGEE. Trimming stripped 0 bases from V and 11 bases from J, with 6 bases between. The CDR3 sequence is 11 residues long. The chain's CDR3 is CASSLGQKQFF. CDR3 nucleotide sequence: TGTGCCAGCAGCTTGGGCCAGAAGCAGTTCTTC. Based on the CDR3 plus reference TRBV5-8 and TRBJ2-1, the full variable domain is EAGVTQSPTHLIKTRGQQATLRCSPISGHTSVYWYQQALGLGLQFLLWYDEGEERNRGNFPPRFSGRQFPNYSSELNVNALELEDSALYLCASSLGQKQFFGPGTRLTVL.

CDR3: CASSLVSRRESAYEQYF. The CDR3 DNA reads TGTGCCAGCAGCTTGGTAAGTCGGCGGGAGTCGGCCTACGAGCAGTACTTC. V usage is TRBV5-5 and J usage is TRBJ2-7; TRBD2 aligns across 7 bases. The CDR3 is 17 residues long. Germline V lookup: CDR1 SGHKS, CDR2 YYEKEE (reference sequence). Germline trimming cut 0 bases from V and 2 bases from J; bases unmatched to any gene: 11. Looking up the rest from reference TRBV5-5 and TRBJ2-7 gives the full variable domain: DAGVTQSPTHLIKTRGQQVTLRCSPISGHKSVSWYQQVLGQGPQFIFQYYEKEERGRGNFPDRFSARQFPNYSSELNVNALLLGDSALYLCASSLVSRRESAYEQYFGPGTRLTVT.

This clonotype was found a few times. V gene TRBV6-1 combines with J gene TRBJ2-2, with D hard to call. CDR3 size: 14 residues. Germline V CDR1 and CDR2: MNHNS, SASEGT. The V end lost 4 bases, the J end lost 3 bases, and 9 bases lay between the germline ends. The CDR3 spells CASSGNLDTGELFF. In DNA, the CDR3 is TGTGCCAGCAGTGGAAATTTAGACACCGGGGAGCTGTTTTTT.

The V call is TRBV20-1, the J call TRBJ2-7; 7 bases align to TRBD1. The ends lost 1 base at V and 5 bases at J; junction bases unmatched: 14. Germline CDR1 is DFQATT and CDR2 is SNEGSKA (reference sequence). This CDR3 comprises 16 residues. CDR3 amino acids: CSARGITGDRPNEQYF. The CDR3, as DNA: TGCAGTGCTAGAGGAATAACAGGGGACAGACCCAACGAGCAGTACTTC.

This clonotype occurred a few times. The chain employs TRBV3-1 and TRBJ2-1; 8 bases fit TRBD2. This CDR3 is built from 16 residues. CDR1 is LGHDT, CDR2 YNNKEL, per germline (reference sequence). V lost 0 bases, J lost 3 bases, and 4 bases stayed unmatched. The CDR3 is CASSQDPSGSYNEQFF. CDR3 nucleotides: TGTGCCAGCAGCCAAGATCCCAGCGGGAGCTACAATGAGCAGTTCTTC.

This clonotype has a handful of counts. The V call is TRBV7-9, the J call TRBJ2-1; D remains unclear. Deletions cut 2 bases from V and 13 bases from J, with 9 bases between. The CDR3 is made up of 11 amino acids. The germline V gene encodes CDR1 SEHNR and CDR2 FQNEAQ (reference sequence). CDR3 coding DNA: TGTGCCAGCAGCTTACCCACTGTACAGTTCTTC. Encoded protein: CASSLPTVQFF.

This clonotype was detected a few times. The chain's CDR3 is CASSYSIQGANTEAFF. For the CDR3, the DNA is TGTGCCAGCAGTTACTCGATCCAGGGGGCGAACACTGAAGCTTTCTTT. The chain recombines TRBV6-5 with TRBJ1-1, with 8 bases identical to TRBD1. With V trimmed by 0 bases and J by 1 base, 4 bases remained unmatched. Per the germline V gene, CDR1 is MNHEY and CDR2 is SVGAGI. The CDR3 is made up of 16 amino acids.